These 17 T cell receptor beta chains were all obtained from the same sample, sequenced in a study of shared clonotypes between healthy human individuals. The table came from immunoSEQ multiplex PCR; TCRdb's copy has only in-frame clones and leaves some out. Of over a million clones listed, 65% to 75% are singletons. The sequencing sample was made of memory CD4+ T cells sorted from blood. Described subset: CD45RA-negative fraction. The source of these receptors is a man aged 18 to 29 in good health.

This rearrangement joins TRBV7-2 to TRBJ2-3; TRBD2 matches 13 bases. Germline CDR1 SGHTA, CDR2 FQGNSA. Trimming removed 3 bases from V and 2 bases from J; junction bases left unmatched: 2. CDR3 size: 16 residues. The CDR3 coding sequence is TGTGCCAGCAGCTTCGGGACTAGCGGGAACACAGATACGCAGTATTTT. It yields the protein CASSFGTSGNTDTQYF.

With respect to this clone: Distinct nucleotide sequences in the sample also encode this CDR3. The chain uses TRBV7-9 and TRBJ2-5; 7 nucleotides agree with TRBD2. Germline V CDR1 and CDR2: SEHNR, FQNEAQ (reference sequence). The CDR3 extends over 15 amino acids. The junction had 5 bases not matched to a gene; V was cut back by 2 bases and J by 2 bases. CDR3 nucleotides: TGTGCCAGCAGCTTAAGACTAGCCCAACAAGAGACCCAGTACTTC. It translates to CASSLRLAQQETQYF.

This sequence joins TRBV7-3 and TRBJ2-1, with 14 bases matching TRBD2. CDR3 length: 16 residues. Germline V gene lookup returns CDR1 SGHTA and CDR2 FQGTGA. Trimming removed 2 bases from V and 5 bases from J; junction bases left unmatched: 2. The CDR3 sequence: CASSLSGLAGDNEQFF. CDR3 nucleotides: TGTGCCAGCAGCTTATCGGGACTAGCGGGGGACAATGAGCAGTTCTTC. The complete variable domain, with remaining parts taken from reference TRBV7-3 and TRBJ2-1, reads GAGVSQTPSNKVTEKGKYVELRCDPISGHTALYWYRQSLGQGPEFLIYFQGTGAADDSGLPNDRFFAVRPEGSVSTLKIQRTERGDSAVYLCASSLSGLAGDNEQFFGPGTRLTVL.

The chain recombines TRBV18 with TRBJ2-7, with TRBD1 matching over 7 bases. J was trimmed by 2 bases and V by 3 bases; bases with no gene match: 10. CDR1 KGHSH and CDR2 LQKENI come from the germline V gene. The CDR3 sequence is 16 residues long. CDR3 bases: TGTGCCAGCTCACCGTCCCGGGACAGCGTTACCTACGAGCAGTACTTC. Residues: CASSPSRDSVTYEQYF.

This clone has a count of ten or more. The V gene is TRBV7-9, the J gene TRBJ2-4, with D maybe TRBD1 (6 bases). V lost 5 bases, J lost 5 bases, and 19 bases lay in between. Germline assignment: CDR1 SEHNR and CDR2 FQNEAQ (reference sequence). The CDR3 has 16 residues. The CDR3 protein is CASSPTGFAEENIQYF. CDR3 DNA: TGTGCCAGCAGCCCCACAGGGTTTGCCGAAGAAAACATTCAGTACTTC. Full variable domain (remainder filled in from reference TRBV7-9 and TRBJ2-4): DTGVSQNPRHKITKRGQNVTFRCDPISEHNRLYWYRQTLGQGPEFLTYFQNEAQLEKSRLLSDRFSAERPKGSFSTLEIQRTEQGDSAMYLCASSPTGFAEENIQYFGAGTRLSVL.

This clone was seen once. This chain uses TRBV29-1 with TRBJ1-2, with 9 bases lining up with TRBD1. Germline V gene data show CDR1 as SQVTM and CDR2 as ANQGSEA. Trimming took 4 bases from V and 8 from J; bases not matched to a gene: 11. This CDR3 contains 14 residues. CDR3: CSVGRDRGIGGYTF. In DNA, the CDR3 is TGCAGCGTTGGGAGAGACAGGGGGATTGGGGGCTACACCTTC.

The gene calls are TRBV7-9 and TRBJ2-5, with TRBD1 matching over 7 bases. CDR1 and CDR2 from the germline V gene are SEHNR and FQNEAQ (reference sequence). This CDR3 contains 14 residues. Trimming removed 8 bases from V and 5 bases from J; junction bases left unmatched: 11. DNA of the CDR3: TGTGCCAGCCGTTCAGTAGGGGGCTCGGAGACCCAGTACTTC. Its protein product is CASRSVGGSETQYF.

The chain combines TRBV5-1 with TRBJ1-2; a possible D gene is TRBD1 (6 bases). This CDR3 contains 14 residues. The V gene lost 3 bases and the J gene lost 5 bases, with 14 bases spanning the gap. CDR1 SGHRS and CDR2 YFSETQ come from the germline V gene. CDR3 coding DNA: TGCGCCAGCAGCTCGATTCAGGGGTGGTATGGCTACACCTTC. It encodes CASSSIQGWYGYTF. Supplemented by reference TRBV5-1 and TRBJ1-2, the full variable domain reads KAGVTQTPRYLIKTRGQQVTLSCSPISGHRSVSWYQQTPGQGLQFLFEYFSETQRNKGNFPGRFSGRQFSNSRSEMNVSTLELGDSALYLCASSSIQGWYGYTFGSGTRLTVV.

CDR3 nucleotide sequence: TGTGCCAGCAGCTTCGCGGGATTGAAGGAGACCCAGTACTTC. It is translated as CASSFAGLKETQYF. This chain joins TRBV5-6 and TRBJ2-5; TRBD2 might be the D (6 bases). The CDR3 length is 14 residues. The germline V gene has CDR1 SGHDT and CDR2 YYEEEE. V gave up 2 bases and J gave up 5 bases, with 13 bases separating them.

In the case of this clone: This specimen includes other DNA sequences encoding the same CDR3. V is TRBV30 and J is TRBJ2-1, with 11 bases lining up with TRBD2. Germline V gene data show CDR1 as GTSNPN and CDR2 as SVGIG (reference sequence). The V and J ends lost 0 bases and 3 bases, in that order; junction bases with no gene match: 10. The CDR3 has 18 residues. Here the CDR3 reads CAWSVRTSGSYNYNEQFF. CDR3 DNA sequence: TGTGCCTGGAGTGTACGAACTAGCGGGAGCTATAACTACAATGAGCAGTTCTTC.

The chain links TRBV28 to TRBJ1-1; tentative D call: TRBD1 (5 bases). Germline CDR1 MDHEN, CDR2 SYDVKM. The V gene lost 2 bases and the J gene lost 3 bases, with 16 bases spanning the gap. There are 16 residues in the CDR3. The CDR3 DNA follows: TGTGCCAGCAGTTTAGGGACGCTACTTTGGGACACTGAAGCTTTCTTT. Its protein product is CASSLGTLLWDTEAFF.

CDR3 residues: CSAQRGNTEAFF. The CDR3 nucleotides read TGCAGCGCCCAAAGGGGGAACACTGAAGCTTTCTTT. The chain employs TRBV29-1 and TRBJ1-1; perhaps TRBD1 as D (5 bases). CDR1 and CDR2 (germline): SQVTM, ANQGSEA. This CDR3 is built from 12 residues. Trimming took off 7 bases at V and 1 base at J, with 10 bases between the two ends. Complete variable domain (other parts from reference TRBV29-1 and TRBJ1-1): SAVISQKPSRDICQRGTSLTIQCQVDSQVTMMFWYRQQPGQSLTLIATANQGSEATYESGFVIDKFPISRPNLTFSTLTVSNMSPEDSSIYLCSAQRGNTEAFFGQGTRLTVV.

The chain links TRBV2 to TRBJ2-3; TRBD2 agrees at 8 bases. The CDR3 spans 14 residues. Germline assignment: CDR1 SNHLY and CDR2 FYNNEI. The J segment lost 1 base and the V segment lost 5 bases, leaving 2 bases of the junction unmatched. The DNA for the CDR3 is TGTGCCAGCAGTTCCGGGAGGGGCACAGATACGCAGTATTTT. It translates to CASSSGRGTDTQYF.

The chain recombines TRBV6-5 with TRBJ1-6, with TRBD1 matching over 7 bases. Germline V CDR1 and CDR2: MNHEY, SVGAGI. The ends lost 0 bases at V and 7 bases at J; junction bases unmatched: 3. The CDR3 is made up of 15 amino acids. CDR3 sequence: CASSYSTGRNSPLHF. The CDR3 region has the DNA TGTGCCAGCAGTTACTCGACAGGGAGGAATTCACCCCTCCACTTT.

V and J are TRBV19 and TRBJ1-6; D is perhaps TRBD1 (5 bases). The germline V gene has CDR1 LNHDA and CDR2 SQIVND (reference sequence). The V end lost 6 bases, the J end lost 6 bases, and 12 bases lay between the germline ends. The CDR3 is 14 residues long. Here the CDR3 DNA reads TGTGCCAGTAGCCTGACTAGGGGTAATTCACCCCTCCACTTT. It encodes CASSLTRGNSPLHF.

The V call is TRBV4-1, the J call TRBJ2-4, with TRBD2 matching 12 bases. Trimming removed 6 bases from V and 6 bases from J; junction bases left unmatched: 9. CDR1 is MGHRA, CDR2 YSYEKL, per germline. The CDR3 runs 16 residues. CDR3 in amino acids: CASSLTSGGQINIQYF. The CDR3 region has the DNA TGCGCCAGCAGTCTTACTAGCGGGGGGCAAATAAACATTCAGTACTTC.

The CDR3 DNA reads TGTGCCAGCAGCCGACACAGGGCTGCGAACACTGAAGCTTTCTTT. Protein sequence: CASSRHRAANTEAFF. This chain joins TRBV4-2 and TRBJ1-1; a possible D gene is TRBD1 (6 bases). Germline assignment: CDR1 LGHNA and CDR2 YNFKEQ. V lost 4 bases and J 1 base, leaving 13 bases between the germline ends. CDR3 length: 15 residues.